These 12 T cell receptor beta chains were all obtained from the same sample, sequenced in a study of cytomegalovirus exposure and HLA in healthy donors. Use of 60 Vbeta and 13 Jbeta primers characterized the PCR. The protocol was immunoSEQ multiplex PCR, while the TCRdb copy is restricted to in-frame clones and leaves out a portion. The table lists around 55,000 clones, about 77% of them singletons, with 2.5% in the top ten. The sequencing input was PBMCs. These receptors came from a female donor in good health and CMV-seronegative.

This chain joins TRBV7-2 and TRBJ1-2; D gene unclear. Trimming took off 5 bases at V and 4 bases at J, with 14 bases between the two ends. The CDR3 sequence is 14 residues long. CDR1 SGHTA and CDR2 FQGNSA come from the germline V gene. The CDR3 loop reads CASSPTLRFYGYTF. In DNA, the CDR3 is TGTGCCAGCAGCCCGACACTGCGATTCTATGGCTACACCTTC.

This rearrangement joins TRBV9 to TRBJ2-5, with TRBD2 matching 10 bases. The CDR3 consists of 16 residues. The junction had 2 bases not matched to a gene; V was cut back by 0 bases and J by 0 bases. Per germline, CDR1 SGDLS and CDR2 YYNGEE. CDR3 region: CASSVGLAGNQETQYF. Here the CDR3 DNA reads TGTGCCAGCAGCGTAGGACTAGCGGGCAACCAAGAGACCCAGTACTTC. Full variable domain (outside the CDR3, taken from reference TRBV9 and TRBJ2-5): DSGVTQTPKHLITATGQRVTLRCSPRSGDLSVYWYQQSLDQGLQFLIQYYNGEERAKGNILERFSAQQFPDLHSELNLSSLELGDSALYFCASSVGLAGNQETQYFGPGTRLLVL.

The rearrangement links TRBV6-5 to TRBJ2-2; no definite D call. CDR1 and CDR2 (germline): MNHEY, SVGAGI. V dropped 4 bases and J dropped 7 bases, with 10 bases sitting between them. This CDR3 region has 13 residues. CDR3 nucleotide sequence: TGTGCCAGCAGTTCAACATTTGACGGGGAGCTGTTTTTT. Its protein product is CASSSTFDGELFF.

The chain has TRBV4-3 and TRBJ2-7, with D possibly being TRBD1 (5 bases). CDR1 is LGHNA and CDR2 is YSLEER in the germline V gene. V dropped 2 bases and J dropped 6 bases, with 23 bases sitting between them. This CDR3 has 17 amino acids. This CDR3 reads CASSQSPGPGSSTEQYF. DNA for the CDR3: TGCGCCAGCAGCCAATCCCCAGGGCCAGGGTCATCTACCGAGCAGTACTTC.

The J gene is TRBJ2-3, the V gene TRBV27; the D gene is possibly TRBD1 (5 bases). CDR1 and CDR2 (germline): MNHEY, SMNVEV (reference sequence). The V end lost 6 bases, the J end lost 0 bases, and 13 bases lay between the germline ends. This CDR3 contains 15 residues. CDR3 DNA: TGTGCCAGCAGACCCGCAGGGAAAAGCACAGATACGCAGTATTTT. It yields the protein CASRPAGKSTDTQYF.

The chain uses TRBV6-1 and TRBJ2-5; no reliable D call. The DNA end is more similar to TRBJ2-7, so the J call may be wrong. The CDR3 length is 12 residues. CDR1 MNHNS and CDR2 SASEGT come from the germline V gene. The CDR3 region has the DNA TGTGCCAGCAGTGGTCAGGCTTACGAGCAGTACTTC. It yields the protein CASSGQAYEQYF.

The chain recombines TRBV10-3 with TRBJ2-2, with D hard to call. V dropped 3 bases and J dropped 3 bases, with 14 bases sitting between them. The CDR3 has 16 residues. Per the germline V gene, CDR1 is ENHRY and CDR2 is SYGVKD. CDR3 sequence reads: CAISDTPGGDTGELFF. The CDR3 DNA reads TGTGCCATCAGTGATACCCCTGGCGGAGACACCGGGGAGCTGTTTTTT.

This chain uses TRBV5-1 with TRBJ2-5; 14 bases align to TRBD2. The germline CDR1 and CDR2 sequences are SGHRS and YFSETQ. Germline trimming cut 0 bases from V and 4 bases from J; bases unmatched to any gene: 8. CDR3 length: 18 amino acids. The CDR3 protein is CASSLGSGTSGSRETQYF. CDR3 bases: TGCGCCAGCAGCTTGGGTTCCGGGACTAGCGGGAGTCGAGAGACCCAGTACTTC.

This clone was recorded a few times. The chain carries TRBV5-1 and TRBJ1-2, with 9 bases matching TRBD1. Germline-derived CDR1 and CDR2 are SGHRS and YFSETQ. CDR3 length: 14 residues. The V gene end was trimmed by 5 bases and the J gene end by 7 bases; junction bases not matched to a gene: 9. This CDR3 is CASRGPGTGTGYTF. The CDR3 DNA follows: TGCGCCAGCAGGGGTCCCGGGACAGGGACTGGCTACACCTTC.

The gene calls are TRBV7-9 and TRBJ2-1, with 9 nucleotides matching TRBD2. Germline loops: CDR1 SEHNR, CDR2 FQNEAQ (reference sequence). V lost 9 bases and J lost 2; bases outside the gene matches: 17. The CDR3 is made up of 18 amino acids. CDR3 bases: TGTGCCAGGCAGCCCCTCTTGGACGCTAGCGGGACCTACAATGAGCAGTTCTTC. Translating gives CARQPLLDASGTYNEQFF.

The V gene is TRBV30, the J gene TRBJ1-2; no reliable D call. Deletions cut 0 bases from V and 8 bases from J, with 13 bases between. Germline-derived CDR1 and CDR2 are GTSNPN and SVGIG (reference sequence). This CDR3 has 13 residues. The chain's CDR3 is CAWSVAGLRGYTF. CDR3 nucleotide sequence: TGTGCCTGGAGTGTTGCGGGGTTGAGAGGCTACACCTTC.

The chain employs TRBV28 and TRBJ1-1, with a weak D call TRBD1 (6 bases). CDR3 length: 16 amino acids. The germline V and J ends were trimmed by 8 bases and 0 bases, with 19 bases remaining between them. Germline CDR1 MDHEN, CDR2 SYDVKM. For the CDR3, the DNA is TGTGCCAGCTACAGGGCGCCTCTACTCATGAACACTGAAGCTTTCTTT. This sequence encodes CASYRAPLLMNTEAFF.